This entry lists 23 T cell receptor beta chains sequenced from one sample in a study of T cells in Graves' hyperthyroidism and ophthalmopathy. The CDR3 regions of TCR beta were amplified from RNA transcripts. RT-PCR in the first round (using the HTBI primer set) targeted the TCR CDR3. Using its own MiXCR run on the multiplex PCR reads, TCRdb lists one record per CDR3 protein. The data show 550,000 to 650,000 distinct CDR3 sequences, roughly 14% seen once. The sample taken for sequencing was blood. These receptors came from a woman in her twenties or thirties with Graves' hyperthyroidism that later progressed to Graves' ophthalmopathy.

To note about this clonotype: A much bigger clone sits one base away, suggesting this may be a read error. This sequence joins TRBV7-9 and TRBJ2-7; D unclear. The germline V gene encodes CDR1 SEHNR and CDR2 FQNEAQ (reference sequence). CDR3 size: 13 residues. CDR3 DNA: TGTGCCAGCGGCTTTCTTCATGGTCACGAGCAGTACTTC. As protein: CASGFLHGHEQYF.

The table lists this clonotype with many counts. The genes are TRBV15 and TRBJ1-5, with D perhaps matching TRBD1 (6 bases). Trimming left V 5 bases short and J 4 bases short, with 9 bases between. Per the germline V gene, CDR1 is LNHNV and CDR2 is YYDKDF (reference sequence). CDR3 size: 13 residues. The DNA of the CDR3 is TGTGCCACCAGCGGACAGCGTAATCAGCCCCAGCATTTT. This sequence encodes CATSGQRNQPQHF.

This clonotype was seen ten or more times. This sequence joins TRBV6-1 and TRBJ1-2; 8 bases are a match to TRBD1. Trimming at V came to 5 bases and at J to 7 bases, leaving 12 bases not matched to a gene. The CDR3 has 15 amino acids. Germline CDR1 MNHNS, CDR2 SASEGT. The CDR3 is CASSKRQGTGGGYTF. In DNA form, the CDR3 reads TGTGCCAGCAGTAAACGACAGGGGACGGGGGGTGGCTACACCTTC.

This clonotype was recorded at least ten times. The chain joins TRBV10-3 to TRBJ1-5; D is unresolved. The V end lost 8 bases, the J end lost 1 base, and 12 bases lay between the germline ends. This CDR3 comprises 14 residues. Germline assignment: CDR1 ENHRY and CDR2 SYGVKD. The CDR3 bases are TGTGCCATCGGGTTTGAAGGAAGCAATCAGCCCCAGCATTTT. Protein: CAIGFEGSNQPQHF.

This clonotype was recorded at least ten times. V and J are TRBV5-1 and TRBJ2-1; D not resolved. Trimming removed 0 bases at V and 0 bases at J, with 7 bases between. The length of the CDR3 is 15 residues. Germline V lookup: CDR1 SGHRS, CDR2 YFSETQ. This chain's CDR3 is CASSLEVSSYNEQFF. In nucleotides, the CDR3 is TGCGCCAGCAGCTTGGAGGTCAGCTCCTACAATGAGCAGTTCTTC.

This clonotype has at least ten counts. The chain couples TRBV29-1 to TRBJ2-1, with D possibly being TRBD2 (6 bases). This CDR3 comprises 15 residues. The V end was cut by 6 bases, the J end by 0 bases, with 15 bases between. Germline values: CDR1 SQVTM, CDR2 ANQGSEA. Written as DNA, the CDR3 is TGCAGCGTCGCCCTCGTAGCGGCCTCCTACAATGAGCAGTTCTTC. Its protein product is CSVALVAASYNEQFF.

As to this clonotype: A read error may be the cause here, since a much bigger clone is one base away. The V call is TRBV10-3, the J call TRBJ2-1; D possibly corresponds to TRBD2 (6 bases). The V gene's germline CDR1 is ENHRY and CDR2 SYGVKD. The ends were cut back, 7 bases at V and 8 bases at J, with 21 bases in the middle. The CDR3 contains 15 residues. As DNA, the CDR3 is TGTGCCATCACCACCGGGACTTCCGCCGGGGATGAGCAGTTCTTC. It translates to CAITTGTSAGDEQFF.

The rearrangement uses TRBV10-3 and TRBJ1-2; possibly TRBD1 for D (6 bases). V lost 2 bases and J 4 bases, leaving 17 bases between the germline ends. CDR1 is ENHRY, CDR2 SYGVKD, per germline. This CDR3 is built from 16 residues. The CDR3 protein is CAISERYRVEGYGYTF. The CDR3 DNA sequence: TGTGCCATCAGTGAGCGGTACAGGGTGGAGGGCTATGGCTACACCTTC.

As to this clonotype: This may stem from a read error, because a much larger clone lies one nucleotide away. Here the CDR3 DNA reads TGTGCCAGCAGCGGTGGTTGGACTAGTCCCGGGGAGCTGTTTTTT. Protein: CASSGGWTSPGELFF. The chain uses TRBV7-2 and TRBJ2-2; the match to TRBD2 covers 7 bases. The CDR3 is 15 residues long. Looked up from germline, CDR1 is SGHTA and CDR2 is FQGNSA. V was clipped by 5 bases and J by 6 bases; unmatched bases: 9.

This clonotype came up many times. V gene TRBV7-2 combines with J gene TRBJ1-6, with D possibly TRBD1 on 5 matching bases. The V end was cut by 7 bases, the J end by 11 bases, with 15 bases between. The CDR3 consists of 13 residues. Germline lookup yields CDR1 SGHTA and CDR2 FQGNSA. CDR3 sequence reads: CASKPGPRTPLHF. CDR3 coding DNA: TGTGCCAGCAAGCCGGGGCCGAGGACACCCCTCCACTTT. The full variable domain, completed using reference TRBV7-2 and TRBJ1-6, is GAGVSQSPSNKVTEKGKDVELRCDPISGHTALYWYRQSLGQGLEFLIYFQGNSAPDKSGLPSDRFSAERTGGSVSTLTIQRTQQEDSAVYLCASKPGPRTPLHFGNGTRLTVT.

Many counts were recorded for this clonotype. The chain carries TRBV11-2 and TRBJ2-2; TRBD2 matches at 15 bases. V lost 3 bases, J lost 5 bases, and 4 bases stayed unmatched. The CDR3 contains 17 residues. The germline V gene has CDR1 SGHAT and CDR2 FQNNGV. The CDR3 is CASSLGLAGGLTGELFF. As DNA, the CDR3 is TGTGCCAGCAGCTTGGGACTAGCGGGAGGTTTAACCGGGGAGCTGTTTTTT.

Many counts were recorded for this clonotype. J is TRBJ1-2 and V is TRBV20-1, with 7 positions matching TRBD1. CDR3 length: 14 residues. Germline CDR1 is DFQATT and CDR2 is SNEGSKA (reference sequence). The trim removed 8 bases at V and 2 bases at J, leaving 11 bases unmatched. The CDR3 nucleotides read TGCAGTTTTCCCCGGGACAGTGGGAACTATGGCTACACCTTC. The encoded protein is CSFPRDSGNYGYTF.

This clonotype was counted ten times or more. V is TRBV3-1 and J is TRBJ1-4; the D is unclear. V was clipped by 1 base and J by 5 bases, with 8 bases between them. The CDR3 runs to 14 residues. CDR1 LGHDT and CDR2 YNNKEL come from the germline V gene (reference sequence). Written as DNA, the CDR3 is TGTGCCAGCAGCCAAGTCCACTCAAATGAAAAACTGTTTTTT. Residues: CASSQVHSNEKLFF.

The genes are TRBV20-1 and TRBJ2-2; D perhaps matches TRBD2 (5 bases). This CDR3 comprises 15 residues. Trimming shortened V by 4 bases and J by 1 base, and 13 bases separated the two germline ends. Per germline, CDR1 DFQATT and CDR2 SNEGSKA (reference sequence). The CDR3, as DNA: TGCAGTGCTATACCGGCCGCGGGGAACACCGGGGAGCTGTTTTTT. Translating gives CSAIPAAGNTGELFF.

This clonotype showed up just a few times. The chain has TRBV19 and TRBJ2-1; 9 bases are a match to TRBD1. CDR1 LNHDA and CDR2 SQIVND come from the germline V gene (reference sequence). Trimming removed 5 bases from V and 8 bases from J; junction bases left unmatched: 7. CDR3 size: 14 residues. The CDR3 is CASSLGQGRYEQFF. The DNA for the CDR3 is TGTGCCAGTAGTTTGGGACAGGGAAGATATGAGCAGTTCTTC.

The chain combines TRBV6-2 or TRBV6-3 with TRBJ2-1, with D hard to call. V was clipped by 3 bases and J by 7 bases, with 13 bases between them. The CDR3 runs to 14 residues. CDR1 and CDR2 from the germline V gene are MNHEY and SVGEGT. The CDR3 bases are TGTGCCAGCAGTTATTTACCCCTTAGGAATGAGCAGTTCTTC. Translation: CASSYLPLRNEQFF.

This clonotype was found many times. The chain recombines TRBV12-3 or TRBV12-4 with TRBJ1-3; TRBD1 is a possible D gene (5 bases). The CDR3 is made up of 15 amino acids. V lost 5 bases and J lost 4, with 15 bases in between. The DNA of the CDR3 is TGTGCCAGCAGTCCGACTGGGGGTACAGGAAACACCATATATTTT. Protein sequence: CASSPTGGTGNTIYF.

This chain links TRBV29-1 with TRBJ2-7; D may be TRBD2 (5 bases). The germline V and J ends were trimmed by 3 bases and 3 bases, with 12 bases remaining between them. The CDR3 runs to 13 residues. The germline V gene encodes CDR1 SQVTM and CDR2 ANQGSEA. CDR3 residues: CSVELGGYYEQYF. The DNA of the CDR3 is TGCAGCGTTGAGCTGGGCGGGTACTACGAGCAGTACTTC.

This clonotype was seen ten or more times. The chain has TRBV20-1 and TRBJ1-1; D perhaps matches TRBD1 (6 bases). Trimming removed 2 bases from V and 3 bases from J, with 10 bases in between. Germline V gene sequence: CDR1 DFQATT, CDR2 SNEGSKA (reference sequence). There are 13 residues in the CDR3. The DNA for the CDR3 is TGCAGTGCTAGAAGGGGGTCGGACACTGAAGCTTTCTTT. It codes for CSARRGSDTEAFF.

This clonotype was seen ten or more times. The chain carries TRBV7-9 and TRBJ1-1; the D gene is possibly TRBD1 (5 bases). V gave up 1 base and J gave up 1 base, with 13 bases separating them. Germline values: CDR1 SEHNR, CDR2 FQNEAQ (reference sequence). This CDR3 has 16 amino acids. In nucleotides, the CDR3 is TGTGCCAGCAGCTTAGGTAGTGCCAGGGAGAACACTGAAGCTTTCTTT. Translation gives CASSLGSARENTEAFF.

In its sample, this clonotype was seen a few times. The chain recombines TRBV7-6 with TRBJ2-1; D possibly corresponds to TRBD1 (6 bases). V lost 5 bases, J lost 2 bases, and 13 bases lay in between. The CDR3 spans 15 residues. Germline loops: CDR1 SGHVS, CDR2 FNYEAQ. CDR3 in amino acids: CASSPSGQPYNEQFF. CDR3 in DNA: TGTGCCAGCAGCCCCTCCGGACAGCCCTACAATGAGCAGTTCTTC.

This clonotype was picked up many times. The rearrangement joins TRBV7-2 to TRBJ2-7; D gene uncertain. Germline CDR1 SGHTA, CDR2 FQGNSA. V lost 2 bases and J lost 2, with 10 bases in between. The CDR3 spans 14 residues. CDR3 amino acids: CASSLTDVAYEQYF. In DNA, the CDR3 is TGTGCCAGCAGCTTAACCGACGTGGCCTACGAGCAGTACTTC.

The chain combines TRBV2 with TRBJ1-2; 7 bases line up with TRBD1. V shed 3 bases and J 3 bases; nucleotides not matched to a gene: 7. CDR1 SNHLY and CDR2 FYNNEI come from the germline V gene. The CDR3 sequence is 15 residues long. DNA for the CDR3: TGTGCCAGCAGTGATGGGGGACAGAGCGACTATGGCTACACCTTC. Its protein product is CASSDGGQSDYGYTF. Complete variable domain (other parts from reference TRBV2 and TRBJ1-2): EPEVTQTPSHQVTQMGQEVILRCVPISNHLYFYWYRQILGQKVEFLVSFYNNEISEKSEIFDDQFSVERPDGSNFTLKIRSTKLEDSAMYFCASSDGGQSDYGYTFGSGTRLTVV.